The text below deals with one T cell receptor (beta chain). Its antigen remains unknown. The protocol was immunoSEQ multiplex PCR, while the TCRdb copy is restricted to in-frame clones and leaves out a portion. The data contain some 2.3 million clones, more than 85% of them seen just once; the ten biggest clones take up roughly 0.36%. The entry originates in a study of shared clonotypes between healthy human individuals. Background on the study: There were three CD4 naive, three CD4 memory, two CD8 naive and one CD8 memory plates per donor.

The V gene end was trimmed by 4 bases and the J gene end by 7 bases; junction bases not matched to a gene: 5. Germline values: CDR1 SEHNR, CDR2 FQNEAQ (reference sequence). The CDR3 consists of 15 residues. Study results and caveats: Memory subsets had estimated richness that was generally smaller than that of naive subsets.

The sequencing sample was made of naive CD4+ T cells from PBMCs. As for subset: CD45RA+ positively selected. The TCR comes from a man aged 18 to 29 in good health. Some clones in this sample may be carry-over from other donors' samples. The chain has TRBV7-9 and TRBJ2-2; 11 positions agree with TRBD1. The CDR3, as DNA: TGTGCCAGCAGCTGGCGGACAGGGGGCGTCGGGGAGCTGTTTTTT. It encodes CASSWRTGGVGELFF.